One and the same sample provided the 13 T cell receptor beta chains below, sequenced in a study of shared clonotypes between healthy human individuals. Positive CCR7 selection of CD45RO-negative cells yielded the naive CD8 cells, and terminally differentiated effector memory CD45RA+ cells were excluded. Sequencing was performed with immunoSEQ multiplex PCR; in TCRdb, only in-frame clones are kept and a portion is missing. The sample contains over 2,000,000 clones, about 93% of which appear only once. Sequencing input: naive CD8+ T cells from PBMCs. The receptors shown here come from a man younger than 35 in good health. Some clones in this sample may be carry-over from other donors' samples.

About this clone: This sample includes further DNA sequences coding for the same CDR3. The chain has TRBV28 and TRBJ2-7; D is ambiguous. V lost 5 bases and J 0 bases, leaving 11 bases between the germline ends. Germline-derived CDR1 and CDR2 are MDHEN and SYDVKM. The CDR3 has 14 amino acids. The DNA of the CDR3 is TGTGCCAGCAGTCCGGCAGGTAGCTCCTACGAGCAGTACTTC. Its protein is CASSPAGSSYEQYF.

The V call is TRBV28, the J call TRBJ1-1; D gene unclear. Trimming shortened V by 3 bases and J by 4 bases, and 12 bases separated the two germline ends. The CDR3 sequence is 14 residues long. Germline values: CDR1 MDHEN, CDR2 SYDVKM. DNA for the CDR3: TGTGCCAGCAGTTTCTCGGAAGGGTTCACTGAAGCTTTCTTT. It is translated as CASSFSEGFTEAFF. The full variable domain, its missing parts supplied by reference TRBV28 and TRBJ1-1, is DVKVTQSSRYLVKRTGEKVFLECVQDMDHENMFWYRQDPGLGLRLIYFSYDVKMKEKGDIPEGYSVSREKKERFSLILESASTNQTSMYLCASSFSEGFTEAFFGQGTRLTVV.

This clone was detected only once. The chain joins TRBV7-6 to TRBJ2-2; 8 bases are shared with TRBD2. Germline assignment: CDR1 SGHVS and CDR2 FNYEAQ. The length of the CDR3 is 17 residues. The J segment lost 0 bases and the V segment lost 2 bases, leaving 5 bases of the junction unmatched. This chain's CDR3 is CASSLSTSGANTGELFF. The CDR3 nucleotides read TGTGCCAGCAGCTTATCCACTAGCGGAGCGAACACCGGGGAGCTGTTTTTT. Drawing the rest from reference TRBV7-6 and TRBJ2-2, the complete variable domain is GAGVSQSPRYKVTKRGQDVALRCDPISGHVSLYWYRQALGQGPEFLTYFNYEAQQDKSGLPNDRFSAERPEGSISTLTIQRTEQRDSAMYRCASSLSTSGANTGELFFGEGSRLTVL.

DNA for the CDR3: TGTGCCATCAGTGAGTTAGGGGGGGCGGCTAATCAGCCCCAGCATTTT. Its protein product is CAISELGGAANQPQHF. This chain uses TRBV10-3 with TRBJ1-5; D may be TRBD1 (6 bases). Germline lookup yields CDR1 ENHRY and CDR2 SYGVKD. The germline V and J ends were trimmed by 1 base and 4 bases, with 14 bases remaining between them. The CDR3 has 16 residues.

J is TRBJ2-7 and V is TRBV10-3; weak D call: TRBD1 (6 bases). Trimming shortened V by 5 bases and J by 0 bases, and 14 bases separated the two germline ends. Germline CDR1 and CDR2: ENHRY and SYGVKD. The CDR3 totals 15 residues. CDR3 amino acids: CAISPGHPSSYEQYF. The CDR3 bases are TGTGCCATCAGTCCGGGACACCCGAGCTCCTACGAGCAGTACTTC.

The V and J genes are TRBV9 and TRBJ2-3, with no clear D. Deletions cut 2 bases from V and 4 bases from J, with 8 bases between. The CDR3 contains 13 residues. Germline CDR1 is SGDLS and CDR2 is YYNGEE. The DNA for the CDR3 is TGTGCCAGCAGCGTCTCTATCTCAGATACGCAGTATTTT. This translates into CASSVSISDTQYF. The variable domain in full, with the rest retrieved from reference TRBV9 and TRBJ2-3, is DSGVTQTPKHLITATGQRVTLRCSPRSGDLSVYWYQQSLDQGLQFLIQYYNGEERAKGNILERFSAQQFPDLHSELNLSSLELGDSALYFCASSVSISDTQYFGPGTRLTVL.

V usage is TRBV28 and J usage is TRBJ2-5; D tentatively fits TRBD1 or TRBD2 (6 bases each). Deletions cut 7 bases from V and 5 bases from J, with 20 bases between. Germline V CDR1 and CDR2: MDHEN, SYDVKM. The CDR3 is 15 residues long. The CDR3 region is CASTGTRDWAETQYF. Here the CDR3 DNA reads TGTGCCAGCACCGGGACAAGGGACTGGGCGGAGACCCAGTACTTC.

A single count supports this clone. The chain recombines TRBV4-3 with TRBJ2-3, with 7 bases that match TRBD1. Germline values: CDR1 LGHNA, CDR2 YSLEER. The trim removed 3 bases at V and 0 bases at J, leaving 6 bases unmatched. The CDR3 is made up of 16 amino acids. The CDR3 reads CASSQGTGVSTDTQYF. The CDR3 DNA is TGCGCCAGCAGCCAGGGAACAGGGGTTAGCACAGATACGCAGTATTTT.

Notes on this clone: Other DNA sequences of this sample code for an identical CDR3. The chain links TRBV27 to TRBJ1-2; 9 positions match TRBD1. Per germline, CDR1 MNHEY and CDR2 SMNVEV (reference sequence). The CDR3 is 13 residues long. With V trimmed by 3 bases and J by 6 bases, 2 bases remained unmatched. The CDR3 reads CASSLGQGDGYTF. CDR3 coding DNA: TGTGCCAGCAGTTTGGGACAGGGCGATGGCTACACCTTC.

This chain links TRBV19 with TRBJ2-5; 7 nucleotides agree with TRBD2. CDR1 and CDR2 from the germline V gene are LNHDA and SQIVND (reference sequence). This CDR3 contains 14 residues. V lost 0 bases to trimming and J lost 5 bases; unmatched junction nucleotides: 3. CDR3 DNA sequence: TGTGCCAGTAGTATAGACGGGGAGGGTGAGACCCAGTACTTC. It yields the protein CASSIDGEGETQYF.

The rearrangement uses TRBV5-5 and TRBJ1-4; D not certain. Trimming removed 4 bases from V and 0 bases from J, with 7 bases in between. Germline V gene sequence: CDR1 SGHKS, CDR2 YYEKEE (reference sequence). This CDR3 has 14 amino acids. The CDR3 nucleotides are TGTGCCAGCAGCCCATGGACAACTAATGAAAAACTGTTTTTT. Protein product: CASSPWTTNEKLFF.

The chain is built from TRBV28 and TRBJ1-5, with D possibly matching TRBD1 (5 bases). CDR1 is MDHEN and CDR2 is SYDVKM in the germline V gene. Trimming took 3 bases from V and 3 from J, leaving 12 bases between them. The CDR3 has 15 amino acids. The CDR3: CASSLPTAINQPQHF. The CDR3 DNA follows: TGTGCCAGCAGTTTGCCGACAGCGATCAATCAGCCCCAGCATTTT.

The chain joins TRBV19 to TRBJ1-5; no clear D. With 5 bases removed from V and 4 bases from J, the gap between germline ends came to 9 bases. Germline-derived CDR1 and CDR2 are LNHDA and SQIVND (reference sequence). This CDR3 comprises 13 residues. The CDR3 DNA follows: TGTGCCAGTAGTTCGGGGATGAATCAGCCCCAGCATTTT. Translated: CASSSGMNQPQHF.